The rows below give T cell receptor beta chains drawn from one sample of a study of blood T cells in healthy people across ages. TCRdb analysed the 5' RACE reads with MiXCR anew, one entry per CDR3 protein. The table shows 800,000 to 1,300,000 distinct CDR3 sequences, with approximately 25% occurring only once. The sample was also linked to a second study, of T cells of mothers and their children.

Sequencing was performed on blood. These receptors came from a girl aged 2-9 years in good health. Both conserved end residues are part of each CDR3. A D gene is named only where the DNA matches it firmly. Size tells how often a clone was seen (once, few, many) or the class of an expanded clone, and some rows leave it out.

d_call: TRBD1
clone_size: NA
j_call: TRBJ2-3
v_call: TRBV7-2
cdr3_aa: CASSSPTGGAEDTQYF
cdr3_nt: TGTGCCAGCAGCTCTCCGACAGGGGGCGCAGAGGATACGCAGTATTTT

d_call: NA
clone_size: few
j_call: TRBJ1-1
v_call: TRBV7-9
cdr3_aa: CASSPMTRDEAFF
cdr3_nt: TGTGCCAGCAGCCCGATGACACGGGATGAAGCTTTCTTT

d_call: NA
clone_size: NA
j_call: TRBJ1-5
v_call: TRBV12-3/TRBV12-4
cdr3_aa: CASTSLAQPQHF
cdr3_nt: TGTGCCAGCACCTCACTGGCTCAGCCCCAGCATTTT

d_call: NA
clone_size: few
j_call: TRBJ2-1
v_call: TRBV9
cdr3_aa: CASSVALDEQFF
cdr3_nt: TGTGCCAGCAGCGTAGCGCTGGATGAGCAGTTCTTC

d_call: NA
clone_size: NA
j_call: TRBJ2-7
v_call: TRBV20-1
cdr3_aa: CSARMAGAGDRRMDYEQYF
cdr3_nt: TGCAGTGCTAGAATGGCCGGGGCAGGTGATCGACGAATGGATTACGAGCAGTACTTC

d_call: NA
clone_size: few
j_call: TRBJ2-1
v_call: TRBV5-1
cdr3_aa: CASSGVVENEQFF
cdr3_nt: TGCGCCAGCAGCGGGGTAGTGGAGAATGAGCAGTTCTTC

d_call: NA
clone_size: few
j_call: TRBJ2-2
v_call: TRBV4-1
cdr3_aa: CASSPRLAPGELFF
cdr3_nt: TGCGCCAGCAGCCCGCGTCTTGCCCCCGGGGAGCTGTTTTTT

d_call: TRBD1
clone_size: few
j_call: TRBJ1-2
v_call: TRBV4-1
cdr3_aa: CASSQLQGADGYTF
cdr3_nt: TGCGCCAGCAGCCAACTACAGGGGGCGGATGGCTACACCTTC

d_call: NA
clone_size: few
j_call: TRBJ2-5
v_call: TRBV27
cdr3_aa: CASSMTGGETQYF
cdr3_nt: TGTGCCAGCAGTATGACAGGTGGTGAGACCCAGTACTTC

d_call: TRBD1
clone_size: few
j_call: TRBJ2-7
v_call: TRBV15
cdr3_aa: CATSRQGVSHEQYF
cdr3_nt: TGTGCCACCAGCAGACAGGGGGTCAGTCACGAGCAGTACTTC

d_call: NA
clone_size: NA
j_call: TRBJ2-1
v_call: TRBV29-1
cdr3_aa: CSAHRRGYNEQFF
cdr3_nt: TGCAGCGCCCATCGTCGGGGGTACAATGAGCAGTTCTTC

d_call: NA
clone_size: NA
j_call: TRBJ2-7
v_call: TRBV12-3/TRBV12-4
cdr3_aa: CASSPLRVLYEQYF
cdr3_nt: TGTGCCAGCAGTCCACTAAGGGTCCTCTACGAGCAGTACTTC

d_call: NA
clone_size: NA
j_call: TRBJ2-7
v_call: TRBV4-1
cdr3_aa: CASSQDGHYEQYF
cdr3_nt: TGCGCCAGCAGCCAAGACGGCCACTACGAGCAGTACTTC

d_call: NA
clone_size: few
j_call: TRBJ2-2
v_call: TRBV12-3/TRBV12-4
cdr3_aa: CASSGLGTGELFF
cdr3_nt: TGTGCCAGCAGTGGCCTGGGGACCGGGGAGCTGTTTTTT

d_call: TRBD1
clone_size: NA
j_call: TRBJ2-7
v_call: TRBV28
cdr3_aa: CASSPDRGRYEQYF
cdr3_nt: TGTGCCAGCAGTCCCGACAGGGGGAGGTACGAGCAGTACTTC

d_call: NA
clone_size: NA
j_call: TRBJ2-2
v_call: TRBV4-1
cdr3_aa: CASSQDWVYTGELFF
cdr3_nt: TGCGCCAGCAGCCAAGATTGGGTATACACCGGGGAGCTGTTTTTT

d_call: NA
clone_size: NA
j_call: TRBJ2-5
v_call: TRBV12-3/TRBV12-4
cdr3_aa: CASSFRTAIQETQYF
cdr3_nt: TGTGCCAGCAGTTTTAGGACAGCGATCCAAGAGACCCAGTACTTC

d_call: NA
clone_size: NA
j_call: TRBJ2-7
v_call: TRBV3-1
cdr3_aa: CASSQDAPSGTGQQYF
cdr3_nt: TGTGCCAGCAGCCAAGACGCCCCATCTGGGACCGGACAGCAGTACTTC

d_call: NA
clone_size: few
j_call: TRBJ1-4
v_call: TRBV28
cdr3_aa: CASSLITGVGKLFF
cdr3_nt: TGTGCCAGCAGTTTAATTACAGGCGTGGGAAAACTGTTTTTT

d_call: NA
clone_size: NA
j_call: TRBJ1-5
v_call: TRBV9
cdr3_aa: CASSQAGELFQPQHF
cdr3_nt: TGTGCCAGCAGCCAGGCGGGGGAATTGTTTCAGCCCCAGCATTTT

d_call: NA
clone_size: few
j_call: TRBJ2-1
v_call: TRBV7-2
cdr3_aa: CASSQQPSNEQFF
cdr3_nt: TGTGCCAGCAGCCAACAACCTAGCAATGAGCAGTTCTTC

d_call: NA
clone_size: few
j_call: TRBJ2-5
v_call: TRBV12-3/TRBV12-4
cdr3_aa: CASRSIVGEETQYF
cdr3_nt: TGTGCCAGCCGTTCTATAGTGGGGGAAGAGACCCAGTACTTC

d_call: NA
clone_size: NA
j_call: TRBJ2-5
v_call: TRBV29-1
cdr3_aa: CSVVYRDGQETQYF
cdr3_nt: TGCAGCGTTGTGTATCGGGACGGTCAAGAGACCCAGTACTTC

d_call: NA
clone_size: NA
j_call: TRBJ1-4
v_call: TRBV15
cdr3_aa: CAIGETYSAEKLFF
cdr3_nt: TGTGCCATCGGGGAGACATACTCGGCGGAAAAACTGTTTTTT

d_call: NA
clone_size: once
j_call: TRBJ1-3
v_call: TRBV3-1
cdr3_aa: CASSQYGAGNTIYF
cdr3_nt: TGTGCCAGCAGCCAGTACGGCGCTGGAAACACCATATATTTT

d_call: NA
clone_size: few
j_call: TRBJ2-7
v_call: TRBV7-2
cdr3_aa: CASSLAGVSLHEQYF
cdr3_nt: TGTGCCAGCAGCTTAGCGGGGGTGTCCCTCCACGAGCAGTACTTC

d_call: NA
clone_size: few
j_call: TRBJ2-7
v_call: TRBV6-1
cdr3_aa: CASSEVGNEQYF
cdr3_nt: TGTGCCAGCAGTGAAGTGGGAAACGAGCAGTACTTC

d_call: NA
clone_size: NA
j_call: TRBJ1-4
v_call: TRBV9
cdr3_aa: CASSLGMGAKLFF
cdr3_nt: TGTGCCAGCAGCCTTGGGATGGGGGCAAAACTGTTTTTT

d_call: TRBD1
clone_size: NA
j_call: TRBJ2-5
v_call: TRBV10-1
cdr3_aa: CASSEITGTGRRGQYF
cdr3_nt: TGCGCCAGCAGTGAGATAACCGGGACAGGGAGGCGGGGGCAGTACTTC

d_call: NA
clone_size: once
j_call: TRBJ1-1
v_call: TRBV5-5
cdr3_aa: CASSLPHGGTEAFF
cdr3_nt: TGTGCCAGCAGCTTGCCCCACGGCGGCACTGAAGCTTTCTTT

d_call: NA
clone_size: NA
j_call: TRBJ2-3
v_call: TRBV24-1
cdr3_aa: CATSDPPPGRDTQYF
cdr3_nt: TGTGCCACCAGTGATCCCCCTCCGGGGCGGGATACGCAGTATTTT

d_call: NA
clone_size: few
j_call: TRBJ2-7
v_call: TRBV29-1
cdr3_aa: CSVGNEGYEQYF
cdr3_nt: TGCAGCGTTGGTAACGAGGGCTACGAGCAGTACTTC

d_call: NA
clone_size: once
j_call: TRBJ2-7
v_call: TRBV19
cdr3_aa: CASSIMDSYEQYF
cdr3_nt: TGTGCCAGTAGTATTATGGACTCCTACGAGCAGTACTTC

d_call: TRBD2
clone_size: NA
j_call: TRBJ2-1
v_call: TRBV20-1
cdr3_aa: CSAREWREVGNEQFF
cdr3_nt: TGCAGTGCTAGAGAATGGCGGGAGGTTGGCAATGAGCAGTTCTTC

d_call: TRBD1
clone_size: few
j_call: TRBJ1-2
v_call: TRBV19
cdr3_aa: CASSGGQGEIYGYTF
cdr3_nt: TGTGCCAGTAGTGGTGGACAGGGGGAGATCTATGGCTACACCTTC

d_call: TRBD2
clone_size: few
j_call: TRBJ2-7
v_call: TRBV4-1
cdr3_aa: CASSQEPGTSGTYEQYF
cdr3_nt: TGCGCCAGCAGCCAAGAACCAGGGACTAGCGGGACCTACGAGCAGTACTTC

d_call: TRBD2
clone_size: few
j_call: TRBJ2-1
v_call: TRBV29-1
cdr3_aa: CSVDPGGSYNEQFF
cdr3_nt: TGCAGCGTTGATCCGGGAGGGTCTTACAATGAGCAGTTCTTC

d_call: NA
clone_size: NA
j_call: TRBJ2-7
v_call: TRBV7-8
cdr3_aa: CASSLDVEGYEQYF
cdr3_nt: TGTGCCAGCAGCTTAGATGTAGAGGGCTACGAGCAGTACTTC

d_call: TRBD1
clone_size: NA
j_call: TRBJ2-1
v_call: TRBV10-3
cdr3_aa: CAISESFGDSTNEQFF
cdr3_nt: TGTGCCATCAGTGAGTCTTTTGGGGACAGTACCAATGAGCAGTTCTTC

d_call: NA
clone_size: few
j_call: TRBJ2-3
v_call: TRBV28
cdr3_aa: CASRTGAGATDTQYF
cdr3_nt: TGTGCCAGCAGGACGGGGGCGGGTGCGACAGATACGCAGTATTTT

d_call: NA
clone_size: NA
j_call: TRBJ1-1
v_call: TRBV7-2
cdr3_aa: CASSLPRPGQNTEAFF
cdr3_nt: TGTGCCAGCAGCCTCCCTAGGCCGGGCCAAAACACTGAAGCTTTCTTT

d_call: TRBD1
clone_size: NA
j_call: TRBJ1-2
v_call: TRBV4-1
cdr3_aa: CASSQEGQGYYGYTF
cdr3_nt: TGCGCCAGCAGCCAAGAGGGACAGGGATACTATGGCTACACCTTC

d_call: TRBD2
clone_size: NA
j_call: TRBJ2-2
v_call: TRBV28
cdr3_aa: CASPSGSGTGELFF
cdr3_nt: TGTGCCAGCCCTAGCGGGAGTGGCACCGGGGAGCTGTTTTTT

d_call: TRBD2
clone_size: NA
j_call: TRBJ2-1
v_call: TRBV28
cdr3_aa: CASSLELAGGDYNEQFF
cdr3_nt: TGTGCCAGCAGTTTAGAACTAGCGGGAGGGGATTACAATGAGCAGTTCTTC

d_call: NA
clone_size: NA
j_call: TRBJ2-7
v_call: TRBV4-1
cdr3_aa: CASSQVRDVSYEQYF
cdr3_nt: TGCGCCAGCAGCCAAGTAAGAGACGTTTCCTACGAGCAGTACTTC

d_call: NA
clone_size: NA
j_call: TRBJ1-2
v_call: TRBV6-5
cdr3_aa: CASSPDGGFGGYTF
cdr3_nt: TGCGCCAGCAGTCCGGACGGCGGCTTCGGGGGCTACACCTTC

d_call: NA
clone_size: NA
j_call: TRBJ1-4
v_call: TRBV4-3
cdr3_aa: CASSQDSGPSGELFF
cdr3_nt: TGCGCCAGCAGCCAAGATTCAGGTCCAAGCGGGGAACTGTTTTTT

d_call: TRBD2
clone_size: many
j_call: TRBJ2-1
v_call: TRBV5-1
cdr3_aa: CASRPQLAGGTNEQFF
cdr3_nt: TGCGCCAGCAGGCCTCAGCTAGCGGGAGGAACGAATGAGCAGTTCTTC

d_call: NA
clone_size: NA
j_call: TRBJ1-6
v_call: TRBV28
cdr3_aa: CASSYTGSSYNSPLHF
cdr3_nt: TGTGCCAGCAGTTACACAGGGAGCTCCTATAATTCACCCCTCCACTTT

d_call: NA
clone_size: NA
j_call: TRBJ2-2
v_call: TRBV4-1
cdr3_aa: CASSQALVPDGELFF
cdr3_nt: TGCGCCAGCAGCCAAGCGTTGGTTCCGGACGGGGAGCTGTTTTTT

d_call: NA
clone_size: few
j_call: TRBJ2-5
v_call: TRBV3-1
cdr3_aa: CASSQDGPTTQYF
cdr3_nt: TGTGCCAGCAGCCAAGATGGCCCAACGACCCAGTACTTC

d_call: TRBD2
clone_size: NA
j_call: TRBJ2-2
v_call: TRBV9
cdr3_aa: CASSPREGNTGELFF
cdr3_nt: TGTGCCAGCAGCCCACGGGAGGGGAACACCGGGGAGCTGTTTTTT

d_call: NA
clone_size: few
j_call: TRBJ1-5
v_call: TRBV4-1
cdr3_aa: CASSQGSNAQPQHF
cdr3_nt: TGCGCCAGCAGCCAGGGAAGCAACGCGCAGCCCCAGCATTTT

d_call: NA
clone_size: few
j_call: TRBJ1-2
v_call: TRBV7-6
cdr3_aa: CASSPEFSGGYTF
cdr3_nt: TGTGCCAGCAGCCCAGAGTTCAGTGGAGGCTACACCTTC

d_call: NA
clone_size: few
j_call: TRBJ2-2
v_call: TRBV2
cdr3_aa: CASSPLDTGELFF
cdr3_nt: TGTGCCAGCAGCCCACTCGACACCGGGGAGCTGTTTTTT

d_call: NA
clone_size: NA
j_call: TRBJ2-5
v_call: TRBV24-1
cdr3_aa: CATSEAGTEATQYF
cdr3_nt: TGTGCCACCAGTGAAGCCGGGACGGAAGCGACCCAGTACTTC